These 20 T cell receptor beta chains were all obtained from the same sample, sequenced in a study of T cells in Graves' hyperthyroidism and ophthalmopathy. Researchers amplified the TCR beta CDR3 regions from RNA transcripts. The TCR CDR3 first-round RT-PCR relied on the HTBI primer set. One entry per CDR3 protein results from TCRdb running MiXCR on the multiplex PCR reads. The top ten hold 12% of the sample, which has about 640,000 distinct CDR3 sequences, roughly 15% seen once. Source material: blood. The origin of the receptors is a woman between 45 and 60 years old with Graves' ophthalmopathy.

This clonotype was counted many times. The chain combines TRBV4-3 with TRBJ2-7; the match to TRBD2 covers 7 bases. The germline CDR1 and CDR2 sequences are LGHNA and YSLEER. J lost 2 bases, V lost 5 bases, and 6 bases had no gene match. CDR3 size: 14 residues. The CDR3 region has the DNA TGCGCCAGCAGCGCGGGGGAAGGGACCTACGAGCAGTACTTC. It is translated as CASSAGEGTYEQYF.

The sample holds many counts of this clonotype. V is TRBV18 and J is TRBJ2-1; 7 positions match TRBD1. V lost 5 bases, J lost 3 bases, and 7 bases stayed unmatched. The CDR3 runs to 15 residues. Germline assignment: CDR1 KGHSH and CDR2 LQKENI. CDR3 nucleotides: TGTGCCAGCTCAACAAAGGGGGCTTTCTACAATGAGCAGTTCTTC. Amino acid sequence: CASSTKGAFYNEQFF.

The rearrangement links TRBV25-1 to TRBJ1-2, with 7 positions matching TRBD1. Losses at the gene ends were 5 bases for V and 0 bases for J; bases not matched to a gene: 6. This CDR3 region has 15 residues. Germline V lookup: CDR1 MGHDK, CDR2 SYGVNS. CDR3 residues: CASSHRGRTNYGYTF. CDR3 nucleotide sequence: TGTGCCAGCAGTCACAGGGGAAGGACTAACTATGGCTACACCTTC.

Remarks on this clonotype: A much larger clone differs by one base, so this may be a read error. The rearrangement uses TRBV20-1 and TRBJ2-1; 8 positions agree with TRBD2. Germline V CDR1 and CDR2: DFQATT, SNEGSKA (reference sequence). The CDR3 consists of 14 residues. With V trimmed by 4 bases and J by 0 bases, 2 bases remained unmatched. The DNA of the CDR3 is TGCAGTGCTATCGGGACTAGCTCCTACAATGAGCAGTTCTTC. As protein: CSAIGTSSYNEQFF.

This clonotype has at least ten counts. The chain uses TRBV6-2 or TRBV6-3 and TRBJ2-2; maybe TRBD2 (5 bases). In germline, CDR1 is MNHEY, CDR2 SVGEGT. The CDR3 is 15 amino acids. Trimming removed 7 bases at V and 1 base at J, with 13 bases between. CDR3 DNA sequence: TGTGCCAGCACCTACGGCGGGCAGAACACCGGGGAGCTGTTTTTT. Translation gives CASTYGGQNTGELFF.

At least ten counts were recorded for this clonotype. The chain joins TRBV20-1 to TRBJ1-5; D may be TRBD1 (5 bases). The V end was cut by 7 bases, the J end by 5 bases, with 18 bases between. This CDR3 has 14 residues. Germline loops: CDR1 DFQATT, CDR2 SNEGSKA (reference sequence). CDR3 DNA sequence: TGCAGTGTTAAGACAGAAGGATACTATCAGCCCCAGCATTTT. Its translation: CSVKTEGYYQPQHF.

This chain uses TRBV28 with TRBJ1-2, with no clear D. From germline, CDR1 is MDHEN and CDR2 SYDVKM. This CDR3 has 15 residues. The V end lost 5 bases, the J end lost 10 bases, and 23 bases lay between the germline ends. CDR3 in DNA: TGTGCCAGCAGTGCGTTAGGCACCGACTTCTTGTCCTACACCTTC. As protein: CASSALGTDFLSYTF.

The CDR3 DNA sequence: TGTGCCACCAGTCATGGGAGCAATCAGCCCCAGCATTTT. This encodes CATSHGSNQPQHF. The chain uses TRBV24-1 and TRBJ1-5, with D uncertain. The V end lost 6 bases, the J end lost 1 base, and 6 bases lay between the germline ends. The CDR3 runs to 13 residues. Germline values: CDR1 KGHDR, CDR2 SFDVKD.

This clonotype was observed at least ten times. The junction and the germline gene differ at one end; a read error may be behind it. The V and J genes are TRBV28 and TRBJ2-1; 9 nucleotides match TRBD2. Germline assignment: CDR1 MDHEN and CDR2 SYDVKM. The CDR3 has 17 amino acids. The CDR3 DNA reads TGTGCCAGCAGTTTGATGGCGGGAGGGCCCTCCCACAATGAGCAGTTCTTC. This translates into CASSLMAGGPSHNEQFF.

CDR3: CSGRGVDSGNTIYF. The CDR3 DNA reads as TGCAGTGGGAGAGGAGTAGATTCTGGAAACACCATATATTTT. The chain combines TRBV20-1 with TRBJ1-3; D is undetermined. In germline, CDR1 is DFQATT, CDR2 SNEGSKA (reference sequence). This CDR3 region has 14 residues. V was clipped by 7 bases and J by 1 base, with 14 bases between them.

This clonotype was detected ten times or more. CDR3 region: CASSPRAGTGVSEQYF. Here the CDR3 DNA reads TGTGCCAGCAGCCCGAGGGCCGGGACAGGGGTCTCTGAGCAGTACTTC. The J gene is TRBJ2-7, the V gene TRBV7-9, with TRBD1 matching 10 bases. Germline trimming cut 5 bases from V and 7 bases from J; bases unmatched to any gene: 14. The CDR3 loop spans 16 amino acids. Germline lookup yields CDR1 SEHNR and CDR2 FQNEAQ (reference sequence).

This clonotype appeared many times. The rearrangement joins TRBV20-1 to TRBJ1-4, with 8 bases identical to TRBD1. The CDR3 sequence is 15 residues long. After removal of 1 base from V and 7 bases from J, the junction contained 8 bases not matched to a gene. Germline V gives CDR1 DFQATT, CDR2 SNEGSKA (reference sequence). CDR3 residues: CSARGSGGFGEKLFF. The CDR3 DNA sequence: TGCAGTGCTAGAGGGTCAGGGGGCTTTGGTGAAAAACTGTTTTTT.

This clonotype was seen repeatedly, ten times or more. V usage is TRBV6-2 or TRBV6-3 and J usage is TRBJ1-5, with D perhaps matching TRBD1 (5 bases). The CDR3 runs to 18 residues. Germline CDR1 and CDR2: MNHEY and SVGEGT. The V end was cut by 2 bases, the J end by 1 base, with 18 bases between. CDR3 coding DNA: TGTGCCAGCAGTTACCCCAGGGATCAGGCCTGGAGCAATCAGCCCCAGCATTTT. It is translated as CASSYPRDQAWSNQPQHF.

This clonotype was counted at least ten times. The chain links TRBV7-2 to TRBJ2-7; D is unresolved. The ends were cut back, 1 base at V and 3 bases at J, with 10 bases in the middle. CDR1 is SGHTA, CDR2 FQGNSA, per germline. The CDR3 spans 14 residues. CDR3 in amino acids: CASSLVVRSYEQYF. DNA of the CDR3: TGTGCCAGCAGCTTAGTAGTGCGTAGCTACGAGCAGTACTTC.

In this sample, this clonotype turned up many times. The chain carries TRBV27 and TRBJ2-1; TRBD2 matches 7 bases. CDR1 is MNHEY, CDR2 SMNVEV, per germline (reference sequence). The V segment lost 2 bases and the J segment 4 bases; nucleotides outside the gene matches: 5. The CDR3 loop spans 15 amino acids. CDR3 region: CASSLGGTIYNEQFF. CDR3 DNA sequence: TGTGCCAGCAGTTTAGGTGGGACTATATACAATGAGCAGTTCTTC.

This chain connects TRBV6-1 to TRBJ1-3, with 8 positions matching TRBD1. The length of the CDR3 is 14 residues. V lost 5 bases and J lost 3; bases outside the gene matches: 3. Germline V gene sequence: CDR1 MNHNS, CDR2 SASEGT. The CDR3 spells CASSTTGVGNTIYF. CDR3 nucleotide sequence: TGTGCCAGCAGTACGACAGGGGTTGGAAACACCATATATTTT.

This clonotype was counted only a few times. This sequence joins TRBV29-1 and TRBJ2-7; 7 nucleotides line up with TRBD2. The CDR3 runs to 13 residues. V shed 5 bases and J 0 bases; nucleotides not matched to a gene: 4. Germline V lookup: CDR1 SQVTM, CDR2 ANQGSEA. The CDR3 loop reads CSVLLAVSYEQYF. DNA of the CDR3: TGCAGCGTTTTGCTAGCGGTCTCCTACGAGCAGTACTTC.

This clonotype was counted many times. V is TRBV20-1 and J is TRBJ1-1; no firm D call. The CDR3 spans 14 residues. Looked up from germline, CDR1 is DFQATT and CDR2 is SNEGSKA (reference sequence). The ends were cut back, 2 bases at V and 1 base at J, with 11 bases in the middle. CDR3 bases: TGCAGTGCTAGACCTAATCCAGGGAACACTGAAGCTTTCTTT. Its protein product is CSARPNPGNTEAFF.

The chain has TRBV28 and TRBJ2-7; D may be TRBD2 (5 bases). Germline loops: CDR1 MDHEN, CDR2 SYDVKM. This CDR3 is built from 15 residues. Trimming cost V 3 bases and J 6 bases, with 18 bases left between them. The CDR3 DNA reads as TGTGCCAGCAGTTTGGTCTCTCGGGATAAGAGCGAGCAGTACTTC. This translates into CASSLVSRDKSEQYF.

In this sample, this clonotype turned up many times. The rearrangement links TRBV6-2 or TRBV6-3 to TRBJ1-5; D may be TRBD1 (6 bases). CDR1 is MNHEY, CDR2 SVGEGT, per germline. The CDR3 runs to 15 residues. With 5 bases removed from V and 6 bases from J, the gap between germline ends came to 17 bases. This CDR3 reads CASSIRWGGGQPQHF. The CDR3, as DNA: TGTGCCAGCAGTATCCGATGGGGGGGCGGTCAGCCCCAGCATTTT.